The 30 T cell receptor beta chains in this list originate from one sample, sequenced in a study of a mutant IDH1 vaccine in newly diagnosed glioma. Noted time point: week 23, last vaccination. One vaccine dose held 300 ug of mutant IDH1 20-mer peptide and came with topical imiquimod. These receptors have no known antigen. Profiling relied on immunoSEQ multiplex PCR, and the TCRdb table lists in-frame clones only, not all of them. The sample has some 26,000 clones, approximately 82% seen once. The sample in question was PBMCs, obtained from a glioma patient whose treatment included an IDH1 peptide vaccine. Receptors originate from a woman in her twenties or thirties with glioma.

This clone was observed a few times. V is TRBV10-3 and J is TRBJ2-3, with D tentatively TRBD1 (5 bases). CDR1 is ENHRY, CDR2 SYGVKD, per germline. The CDR3 extends over 13 amino acids. With 5 bases removed from V and 4 bases from J, the gap between germline ends came to 10 bases. Here the CDR3 DNA reads TGTGCCATCAGTCTCAGACAGTCAGATACGCAGTATTTT. Translating it yields CAISLRQSDTQYF.

Remarks on this clone: Other DNA sequences within the sample encode an identical CDR3. The CDR3 here is CASSYSRGSYEQYF. DNA for the CDR3: TGTGCCAGCAGTTACTCCAGGGGCTCCTACGAGCAGTACTTC. The V gene is TRBV6-5, the J gene TRBJ2-7; D might be TRBD1 (6 bases). Deletions cut 0 bases from V and 0 bases from J, with 6 bases between. Per germline, CDR1 MNHEY and CDR2 SVGAGI. This CDR3 has 14 amino acids.

In DNA, the CDR3 is TGTGCCAGCAGCGTACGTTCGGGGGAGCTGTTTTTT. It specifies CASSVRSGELFF. The V gene is TRBV9, the J gene TRBJ2-2; D gene unclear. V lost 1 base, J lost 8 bases, and 6 bases lay in between. Germline lookup yields CDR1 SGDLS and CDR2 YYNGEE. CDR3 length: 12 residues.

The chain links TRBV5-5 to TRBJ2-6; maybe TRBD2 (6 bases). The germline gives CDR1 SGHKS, CDR2 YYEKEE (reference sequence). The CDR3 has 19 amino acids. The V gene lost 2 bases and the J gene lost 0 bases, with 18 bases spanning the gap. The chain's CDR3 is CASSFSWGEADSGANVLTF. CDR3 coding DNA: TGTGCCAGCAGCTTTTCCTGGGGGGAAGCCGACTCTGGGGCCAACGTCCTGACTTTC.

This clone is medium-sized by share. The chain carries TRBV29-1 and TRBJ2-5, with TRBD2 matching over 7 bases. CDR1 is SQVTM, CDR2 ANQGSEA, per germline. This CDR3 is 12 amino acids long. V was clipped by 5 bases and J by 2 bases; unmatched bases: 2. The chain's CDR3 is CSVQAGQETQYF. The CDR3 DNA is TGCAGCGTTCAAGCGGGGCAAGAGACCCAGTACTTC.

The chain has TRBV7-2 and TRBJ2-1, with a tentative D call TRBD1 (5 bases). Germline V lookup: CDR1 SGHTA, CDR2 FQGNSA. The V and J ends lost 8 bases and 2 bases respectively, with 16 bases between them. The CDR3 sequence is 15 residues long. CDR3 amino acids: CASGKGQAAYNEQFF. The CDR3 DNA follows: TGTGCCAGCGGGAAGGGGCAGGCGGCCTACAATGAGCAGTTCTTC. The variable domain in full, with the rest retrieved from reference TRBV7-2 and TRBJ2-1, is GAGVSQSPSNKVTEKGKDVELRCDPISGHTALYWYRQSLGQGLEFLIYFQGNSAPDKSGLPSDRFSAERTGGSVSTLTIQRTQQEDSAVYLCASGKGQAAYNEQFFGPGTRLTVL.

The chain uses TRBV4-1 and TRBJ1-1; D may be TRBD1 (5 bases). This CDR3 has 16 amino acids. V lost 2 bases, J lost 6 bases, and 19 bases lay in between. Germline V CDR1 and CDR2: MGHRA, YSYEKL. The CDR3 sequence is CASSQPGGGGVAEAFF. DNA of the CDR3: TGCGCCAGCAGCCAACCCGGGGGGGGTGGGGTCGCTGAAGCTTTCTTT.

The J gene is TRBJ1-3, the V gene TRBV2; TRBD1 agrees at 8 bases. Germline V gene sequence: CDR1 SNHLY, CDR2 FYNNEI. This CDR3 is built from 13 residues. The ends lost 6 bases at V and 4 bases at J; junction bases unmatched: 2. This CDR3 is CASSRTGGNTIYF. The DNA for the CDR3 is TGTGCCAGCAGCCGGACAGGGGGAAACACCATATATTTT.

The genes are TRBV6-1 and TRBJ1-6; D gene ambiguous. Germline CDR1 reads MNHNS; CDR2 reads SASEGT. There are 13 residues in the CDR3. V dropped 1 base and J dropped 9 bases, with 7 bases sitting between them. The chain's CDR3 is CASSEGLSSPLHF. The CDR3 DNA is TGTGCCAGCAGTGAAGGCCTGAGTTCACCCCTCCACTTT.

The chain is built from TRBV18 and TRBJ1-1; D is undetermined. The germline CDR1 and CDR2 sequences are KGHSH and LQKENI. This CDR3 spans 12 amino acids. With 5 bases removed from V and 1 base from J, the gap between germline ends came to 5 bases. The CDR3 protein is CASSLENTEAFF. Here the CDR3 DNA reads TGTGCCAGCTCATTGGAGAACACTGAAGCTTTCTTT.

The genes are TRBV30 and TRBJ2-3, with D perhaps matching TRBD2 (5 bases). The ends were cut back, 0 bases at V and 2 bases at J, with 12 bases in the middle. The V gene's germline CDR1 is GTSNPN and CDR2 SVGIG (reference sequence). CDR3 length equals 15 residues. Written as DNA, the CDR3 is TGTGCCTGGAGTGTACTTCGAGGGTCCACAGATACGCAGTATTTT. Protein sequence: CAWSVLRGSTDTQYF.

V is TRBV18 and J is TRBJ1-2; 8 nucleotides match TRBD1. The length of the CDR3 is 14 residues. CDR1 is KGHSH and CDR2 is LQKENI in the germline V gene. Trimming cost V 6 bases and J 4 bases; bases outside gene matches: 7. The CDR3 nucleotides read TGTGCCAGCTCGACAGGGGCCGATGTCTATGGCTACACCTTC. Translated, it gives CASSTGADVYGYTF.

This chain uses TRBV19 with TRBJ1-2, with D tentatively TRBD1 (6 bases). The V gene's germline CDR1 is LNHDA and CDR2 SQIVND (reference sequence). Trimming stripped 5 bases from V and 4 bases from J, with 23 bases between. The CDR3 spans 17 residues. CDR3 sequence reads: CASSVRTVPLLPYGYTF. Written as DNA, the CDR3 is TGTGCCAGTAGTGTTCGGACAGTTCCTTTACTCCCCTATGGCTACACCTTC.

This clone was seen just once. This chain links TRBV6-5 with TRBJ1-3; D not certain. Trimming removed 3 bases at V and 0 bases at J, with 6 bases between. Germline values: CDR1 MNHEY, CDR2 SVGAGI. The CDR3 consists of 14 residues. CDR3 DNA sequence: TGTGCCAGCAGTTATTCCTTCTCTGGAAACACCATATATTTT. This gives the protein CASSYSFSGNTIYF.

The chain joins TRBV7-2 to TRBJ1-5; D is possibly TRBD1 (5 bases). Germline CDR1 is SGHTA and CDR2 is FQGNSA. The V and J ends lost 7 bases and 4 bases respectively, with 14 bases between them. The CDR3 is made up of 14 amino acids. DNA of the CDR3: TGTGCCAGCACCGGGGGGAGGGGTAATCAGCCCCAGCATTTT. This translates into CASTGGRGNQPQHF. Full variable domain (outside the CDR3, taken from reference TRBV7-2 and TRBJ1-5): GAGVSQSPSNKVTEKGKDVELRCDPISGHTALYWYRQSLGQGLEFLIYFQGNSAPDKSGLPSDRFSAERTGGSVSTLTIQRTQQEDSAVYLCASTGGRGNQPQHFGDGTRLSIL.

The gene calls are TRBV6-1 and TRBJ2-7, with 8 bases aligning to TRBD2. The CDR3 sequence is 14 residues long. Germline V gene data show CDR1 as MNHNS and CDR2 as SASEGT. J was trimmed by 2 bases and V by 7 bases; bases with no gene match: 7. CDR3 loop: CASNGRGGPYEQYF. CDR3 in DNA: TGTGCCAGCAACGGACGGGGGGGCCCCTACGAGCAGTACTTC.

The chain joins TRBV5-5 to TRBJ1-5; perhaps TRBD1 as D (6 bases). The V end was cut by 2 bases, the J end by 6 bases, with 9 bases between. This CDR3 contains 13 residues. From germline, CDR1 is SGHKS and CDR2 YYEKEE (reference sequence). The CDR3 sequence: CASSLTDSQPQHF. The CDR3 DNA sequence: TGTGCCAGCAGCTTAACGGACAGTCAGCCCCAGCATTTT.

This clone was found once. V and J are TRBV29-1 and TRBJ2-3; possibly TRBD2 for D (5 bases). With 3 bases removed from V and 2 bases from J, the gap between germline ends came to 12 bases. The germline V gene has CDR1 SQVTM and CDR2 ANQGSEA. The length of the CDR3 is 14 residues. The CDR3, as DNA: TGCAGCGTTGAGTGGGGTAGCGTCACAGATACGCAGTATTTT. It is translated as CSVEWGSVTDTQYF.

This rearrangement joins TRBV5-4 to TRBJ2-7; D may be TRBD2 (6 bases). Trimming stripped 4 bases from V and 0 bases from J, with 11 bases between. The CDR3 runs 14 residues. Germline V gives CDR1 SGHNT, CDR2 YYREEE (reference sequence). CDR3 sequence reads: CASSDGGPSYEQYF. DNA for the CDR3: TGTGCCAGCAGCGACGGGGGACCCTCCTACGAGCAGTACTTC.

This rearrangement joins TRBV4-1 to TRBJ2-1, with 10 bases that match TRBD1. CDR3 length: 13 residues. The V segment lost 5 bases and the J segment 6 bases; nucleotides outside the gene matches: 1. CDR1 MGHRA and CDR2 YSYEKL come from the germline V gene. CDR3 protein: CASSWDRGNEQFF. The CDR3 nucleotides are TGCGCCAGCAGCTGGGACAGGGGCAATGAGCAGTTCTTC.

The J gene is TRBJ1-2, the V gene TRBV5-1; no firm D call. Trimming took off 4 bases at V and 6 bases at J, with 19 bases between the two ends. The CDR3 loop spans 15 amino acids. Germline assignment: CDR1 SGHRS and CDR2 YFSETQ. The CDR3 region is CASSPGPEITHGYTF. CDR3 coding DNA: TGCGCCAGCAGCCCGGGCCCAGAGATAACCCATGGCTACACCTTC.

V usage is TRBV29-1 and J usage is TRBJ2-7; D is unclear. Trimming shortened V by 4 bases and J by 6 bases, and 16 bases separated the two germline ends. The CDR3 covers 13 residues. Germline V lookup: CDR1 SQVTM, CDR2 ANQGSEA. The CDR3, as DNA: TGCAGCGTTGCATATTCGGGTGCGAGCGAGCAGTACTTC. This translates into CSVAYSGASEQYF.

The rearrangement links TRBV5-4 to TRBJ1-1; the D gene is possibly TRBD1 (6 bases). Trimming shortened V by 3 bases and J by 4 bases, and 10 bases separated the two germline ends. The CDR3 runs to 13 residues. CDR1 SGHNT and CDR2 YYREEE come from the germline V gene (reference sequence). DNA of the CDR3: TGTGCCAGCAGCTCTCAACAGGGCACTGAAGCTTTCTTT. This sequence encodes CASSSQQGTEAFF.

The chain has TRBV29-1 and TRBJ2-3; tentatively, D is TRBD1 (5 bases). Between the trimmed V and J ends, which lost 4 bases and 4 bases, there was a span of 9 bases. The CDR3 spans 12 residues. Germline V gene sequence: CDR1 SQVTM, CDR2 ANQGSEA. The CDR3 DNA reads as TGCAGCGTTGGGGTAGGGGCAGATACGCAGTATTTT. Translated: CSVGVGADTQYF.

V is TRBV2 and J is TRBJ2-5, with D hard to call. CDR1 and CDR2 (germline): SNHLY, FYNNEI. Trimming took off 6 bases at V and 5 bases at J, with 4 bases between the two ends. CDR3 length: 10 amino acids. Here the CDR3 DNA reads TGTGCCAGCAGGGTTGAGACCCAGTACTTC. Amino acids: CASRVETQYF.

The V gene is TRBV6-6, the J gene TRBJ2-1; D gene uncertain. CDR3 length: 11 amino acids. Germline CDR1 and CDR2: MNHNY and SVGAGI (reference sequence). With 6 bases removed from V and 8 bases from J, the gap between germline ends came to 8 bases. The CDR3 is CASSPSHEQFF. CDR3 DNA sequence: TGTGCCAGCAGCCCTTCGCATGAGCAGTTCTTC.

The chain couples TRBV29-1 to TRBJ1-2, with TRBD1 as a possible D gene (5 bases). CDR3 length equals 14 residues. The germline gives CDR1 SQVTM, CDR2 ANQGSEA. V was clipped by 7 bases and J by 6 bases, with 21 bases between them. The CDR3: CSADTGTGRDGYTF. The CDR3 DNA reads TGCAGCGCGGATACAGGTACGGGACGGGATGGCTACACCTTC.

The J gene is TRBJ2-2, the V gene TRBV5-1, with D possibly being TRBD1 (6 bases). The CDR3 totals 15 residues. V was shortened by 0 bases and J by 7 bases, with 13 bases between the two germline ends. The germline V gene encodes CDR1 SGHRS and CDR2 YFSETQ. The DNA for the CDR3 is TGCGCCAGCAGCTTGGCCGTGGGGGCCTTCGGGGAGCTGTTTTTT. It translates to CASSLAVGAFGELFF.

This clone was observed a handful of times. CDR3 nucleotide sequence: TGTGCCAGCAGCTTAAAATCCTGGGGTGAGCAGTTCTTC. Protein: CASSLKSWGEQFF. This chain links TRBV7-8 with TRBJ2-1; D unresolved. The CDR3 runs to 13 residues. V was cut by 2 bases and J by 9 bases, with 11 bases left in between. Germline values: CDR1 SGHVS, CDR2 FQNEAQ.

The chain recombines TRBV9 with TRBJ1-2; TRBD1 matches at 8 bases. Germline CDR1 SGDLS, CDR2 YYNGEE. V dropped 4 bases and J dropped 4; count of bases not matched to a gene: 3. The CDR3 consists of 13 residues. The CDR3 region is CASSPGGSYGYTF. CDR3 DNA: TGTGCCAGCAGCCCAGGGGGCAGCTATGGCTACACCTTC.